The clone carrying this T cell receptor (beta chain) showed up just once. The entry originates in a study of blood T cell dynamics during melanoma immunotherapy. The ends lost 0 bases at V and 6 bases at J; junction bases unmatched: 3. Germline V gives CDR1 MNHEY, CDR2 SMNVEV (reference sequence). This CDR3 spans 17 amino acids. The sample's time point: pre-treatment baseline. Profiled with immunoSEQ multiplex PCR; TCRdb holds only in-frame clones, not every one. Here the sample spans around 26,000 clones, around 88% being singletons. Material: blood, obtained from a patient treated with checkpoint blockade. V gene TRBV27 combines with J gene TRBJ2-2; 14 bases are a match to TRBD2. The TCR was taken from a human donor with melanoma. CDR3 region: CASSLSLTSGGAGELFF. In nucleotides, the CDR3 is TGTGCCAGCAGTTTATCGCTGACTAGCGGGGGGGCCGGGGAGCTGTTTTTT.